This section outlines one TCR beta chain sequence together with its context. The record originates from a study of blood T cell repertoires in COVID-19. Study in general: COVID-19 samples, acute and convalescent, were from the United States, Italy and Spain. T cells, B-cell-depleted T cells, or PBMCs supplied cDNA or gDNA.

Germline V lookup: CDR1 MNHEY, CDR2 SVGAGI. The length of the CDR3 is 12 residues. Trimming cost V 10 bases and J 8 bases, with 17 bases left between them. Produced via immunoSEQ multiplex PCR; TCRdb's table is partial and in-frame only. The sample yields around 140,000 clones, 80% to 90% seen once. The rearrangement uses TRBV6-5 and TRBJ1-1; D is perhaps TRBD1 (5 bases). This receptor was taken from a man aged 50 to 59 with active COVID-19. Sequencing was performed on peripheral blood. CDR3 sequence (DNA): TGTGCCACCCGGACACCAGGACAAGAAGCTTTCTTT. Its protein product is CATRTPGQEAFF.